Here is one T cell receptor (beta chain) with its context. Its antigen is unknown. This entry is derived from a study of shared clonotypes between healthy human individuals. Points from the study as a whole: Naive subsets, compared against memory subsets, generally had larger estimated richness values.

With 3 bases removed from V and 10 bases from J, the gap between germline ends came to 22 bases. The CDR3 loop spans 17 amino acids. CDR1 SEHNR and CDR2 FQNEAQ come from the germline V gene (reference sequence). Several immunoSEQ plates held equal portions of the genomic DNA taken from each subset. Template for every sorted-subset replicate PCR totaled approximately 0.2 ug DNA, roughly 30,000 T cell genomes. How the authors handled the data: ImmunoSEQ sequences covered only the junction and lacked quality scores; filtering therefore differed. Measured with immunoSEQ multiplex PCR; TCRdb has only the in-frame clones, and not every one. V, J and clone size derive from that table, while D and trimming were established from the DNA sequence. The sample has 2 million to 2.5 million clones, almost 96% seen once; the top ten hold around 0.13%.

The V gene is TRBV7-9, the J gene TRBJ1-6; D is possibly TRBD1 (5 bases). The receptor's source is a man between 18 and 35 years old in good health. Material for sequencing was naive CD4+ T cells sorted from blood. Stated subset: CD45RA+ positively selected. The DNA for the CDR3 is TGTGCCAGCAGCTTTCATGGGACTGGGGGTTTTGGATCACCCCTCCACTTT. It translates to CASSFHGTGGFGSPLHF.